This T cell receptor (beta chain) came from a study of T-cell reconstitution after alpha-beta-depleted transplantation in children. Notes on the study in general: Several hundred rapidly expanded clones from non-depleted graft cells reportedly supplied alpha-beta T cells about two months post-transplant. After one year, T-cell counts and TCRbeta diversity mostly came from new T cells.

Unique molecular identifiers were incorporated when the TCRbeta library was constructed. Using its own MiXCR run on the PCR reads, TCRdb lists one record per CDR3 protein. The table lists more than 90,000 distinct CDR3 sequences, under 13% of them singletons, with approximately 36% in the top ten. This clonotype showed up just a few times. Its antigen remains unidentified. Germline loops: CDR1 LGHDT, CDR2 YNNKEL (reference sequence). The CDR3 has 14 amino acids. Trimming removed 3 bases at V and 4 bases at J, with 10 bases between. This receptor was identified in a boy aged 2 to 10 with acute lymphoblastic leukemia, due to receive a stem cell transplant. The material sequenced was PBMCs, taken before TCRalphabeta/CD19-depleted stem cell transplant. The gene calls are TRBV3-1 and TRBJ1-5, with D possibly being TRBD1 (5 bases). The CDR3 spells CASSQGGTNQPQHF. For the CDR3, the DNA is TGTGCCAGCAGCCAGGGAGGGACTAATCAGCCCCAGCATTTT.